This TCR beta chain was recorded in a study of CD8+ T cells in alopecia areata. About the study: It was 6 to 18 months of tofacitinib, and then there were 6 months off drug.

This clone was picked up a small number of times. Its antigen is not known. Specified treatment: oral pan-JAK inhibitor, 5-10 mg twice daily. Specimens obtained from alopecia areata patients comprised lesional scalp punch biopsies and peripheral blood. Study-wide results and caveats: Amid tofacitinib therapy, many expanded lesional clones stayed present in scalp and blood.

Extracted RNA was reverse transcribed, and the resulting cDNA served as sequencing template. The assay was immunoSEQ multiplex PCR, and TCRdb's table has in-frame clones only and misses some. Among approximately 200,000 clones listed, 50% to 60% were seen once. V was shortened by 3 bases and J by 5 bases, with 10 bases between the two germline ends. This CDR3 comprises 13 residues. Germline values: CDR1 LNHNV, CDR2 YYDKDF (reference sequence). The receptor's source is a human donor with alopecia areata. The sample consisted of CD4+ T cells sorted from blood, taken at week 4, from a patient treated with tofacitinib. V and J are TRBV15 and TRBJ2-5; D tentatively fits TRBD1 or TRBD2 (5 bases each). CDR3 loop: CATSRGTAETQYF. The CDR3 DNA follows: TGTGCCACCAGCAGGGGGACGGCGGAGACCCAGTACTTC. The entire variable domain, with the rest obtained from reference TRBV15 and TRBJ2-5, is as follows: DAMVIQNPRYQVTQFGKPVTLSCSQTLNHNVMYWYQQKSSQAPKLLFHYYDKDFNNEADTPDNFQSRRPNTSFCFLDIRSPGLGDTAMYLCATSRGTAETQYFGPGTRLLVL.